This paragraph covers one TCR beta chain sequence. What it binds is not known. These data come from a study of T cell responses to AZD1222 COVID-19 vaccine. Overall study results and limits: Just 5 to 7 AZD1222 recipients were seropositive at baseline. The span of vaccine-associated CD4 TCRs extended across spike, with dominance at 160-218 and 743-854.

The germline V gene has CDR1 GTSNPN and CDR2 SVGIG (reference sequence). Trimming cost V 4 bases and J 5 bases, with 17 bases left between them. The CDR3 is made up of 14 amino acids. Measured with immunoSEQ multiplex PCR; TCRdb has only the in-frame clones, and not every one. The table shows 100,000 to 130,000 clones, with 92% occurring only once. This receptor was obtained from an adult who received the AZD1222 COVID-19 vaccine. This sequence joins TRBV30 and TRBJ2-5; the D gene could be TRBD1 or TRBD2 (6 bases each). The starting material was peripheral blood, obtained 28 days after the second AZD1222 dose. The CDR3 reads CAWTPGAGLETQYF. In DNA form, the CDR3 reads TGTGCCTGGACCCCGGGGGCGGGACTGGAGACCCAGTACTTC.